This entry lists 13 T cell receptor beta chains sequenced from one sample in a study of a mutant IDH1 vaccine in newly diagnosed glioma. Time point in this sample: week 5, during vaccination. Vaccine doses each comprised 300 ug of mutant IDH1 20-mer peptide, with topical imiquimod. Their antigens are not known. TCRdb keeps only in-frame clones here, not all; method: immunoSEQ multiplex PCR. The sample contains around 52,000 clones, 78% of which appear only once. Sequencing used PBMCs, obtained from a glioma patient whose treatment included an IDH1 peptide vaccine. The receptors stem from a woman aged 40 to 55 with glioma.

The gene calls are TRBV28 and TRBJ2-1, with TRBD1 matching 8 bases. The CDR3 contains 16 residues. Germline V gene sequence: CDR1 MDHEN, CDR2 SYDVKM. V trimming: 7 bases; J trimming: 4 bases; junction bases outside the gene matches: 12. CDR3 loop: CASTHPDRGVYNEQFF. The CDR3 DNA is TGTGCCAGCACCCACCCCGACAGGGGCGTTTACAATGAGCAGTTCTTC.

The chain employs TRBV11-2 and TRBJ1-1, with 7 bases identical to TRBD1. The CDR3 is 15 residues long. The germline gives CDR1 SGHAT, CDR2 FQNNGV. V was pared by 0 bases and J by 5 bases, with 6 bases of the junction left unmatched. CDR3: CASSLDPGQLTEAFF. The CDR3 region has the DNA TGTGCCAGCAGCTTAGATCCGGGACAGTTGACTGAAGCTTTCTTT.

The rearrangement uses TRBV7-9 and TRBJ2-5; D is unresolved. Trimming removed 4 bases from V and 5 bases from J, with 17 bases in between. This CDR3 spans 15 amino acids. Germline CDR1 reads SEHNR; CDR2 reads FQNEAQ (reference sequence). This chain's CDR3 is CASSSSPTGWETQYF. In nucleotides, the CDR3 is TGTGCCAGCAGCTCTTCGCCCACGGGTTGGGAGACCCAGTACTTC.

This clone is classed as medium-sized. This chain uses TRBV30 with TRBJ1-1, with D hard to call. This CDR3 is 15 amino acids long. Germline lookup yields CDR1 GTSNPN and CDR2 SVGIG (reference sequence). V dropped 0 bases and J dropped 1 base, with 12 bases sitting between them. The CDR3 DNA is TGTGCCTGGAGTGTCGAGGGCGGTCAGAACACTGAAGCTTTCTTT. This sequence encodes CAWSVEGGQNTEAFF.

The V call is TRBV4-3, the J call TRBJ1-2, with unresolved D. This CDR3 comprises 15 residues. Germline V gene data show CDR1 as LGHNA and CDR2 as YSLEER. The V and J ends lost 1 base and 5 bases respectively, with 14 bases between them. CDR3 sequence reads: CASSQALRVEYGYTF. The CDR3 region has the DNA TGCGCCAGCAGCCAAGCCCTTAGGGTGGAGTATGGCTACACCTTC.

This clone showed up just a few times. The gene calls are TRBV11-2 and TRBJ2-2; possible D gene TRBD2, 6 bases. Trimming took off 2 bases at V and 2 bases at J, with 15 bases between the two ends. This CDR3 is built from 17 residues. Looked up from germline, CDR1 is SGHAT and CDR2 is FQNNGV. This CDR3 is CASSLTPGTLNTGELFF. The CDR3 DNA sequence: TGTGCCAGCAGCTTAACGCCCGGGACTCTCAACACCGGGGAGCTGTTTTTT. The whole variable domain, filled in from reference TRBV11-2 and TRBJ2-2, reads EAGVAQSPRYKIIEKRQSVAFWCNPISGHATLYWYQQILGQGPKLLIQFQNNGVVDDSQLPKDRFSAERLKGVDSTLKIQPAKLEDSAVYLCASSLTPGTLNTGELFFGEGSRLTVL.

This clone was counted once. The chain uses TRBV4-1 and TRBJ2-3, with 12 positions matching TRBD2. CDR3 length: 18 residues. V shed 1 base and J 0 bases; nucleotides not matched to a gene: 5. The germline V gene encodes CDR1 MGHRA and CDR2 YSYEKL. The CDR3 spells CASSQARLAGASTDTQYF. The CDR3 DNA reads TGCGCCAGCAGCCAAGCCCGACTAGCGGGGGCTAGCACAGATACGCAGTATTTT.

The chain combines TRBV29-1 with TRBJ2-7; D is unclear. This CDR3 has 12 amino acids. CDR1 and CDR2 (germline): SQVTM, ANQGSEA. The V gene lost 4 bases and the J gene lost 0 bases, with 7 bases spanning the gap. In DNA, the CDR3 is TGCAGCGTTGCCTTGCCCTCCTACGAGCAGTACTTC. As protein: CSVALPSYEQYF.

This clone was seen once. The gene calls are TRBV30 and TRBJ2-7; tentatively, D is TRBD1 (6 bases). The CDR3 totals 13 residues. Looked up from germline, CDR1 is GTSNPN and CDR2 is SVGIG (reference sequence). V gave up 1 base and J gave up 1 base, with 8 bases separating them. The CDR3 coding sequence is TGTGCCTGGAGTGGGGGGCAATCCTACGAGCAGTACTTC. It specifies CAWSGGQSYEQYF.

The chain links TRBV5-5 to TRBJ2-5, with D unclear. This CDR3 region has 14 residues. V lost 0 bases to trimming and J lost 0 bases, with 6 bases between them. Germline assignment: CDR1 SGHKS and CDR2 YYEKEE (reference sequence). Here the CDR3 reads CASSLGPYQETQYF. Written as DNA, the CDR3 is TGTGCCAGCAGCTTGGGGCCGTACCAAGAGACCCAGTACTTC.

This clone was counted between two and nine times. The rearrangement uses TRBV6-1 and TRBJ1-1; D gene unclear. The CDR3 is 17 amino acids. The germline V and J ends were trimmed by 2 bases and 0 bases, with 16 bases remaining between them. The germline V gene encodes CDR1 MNHNS and CDR2 SASEGT. CDR3 sequence (DNA): TGTGCCAGCAGTGAACGAGGAGTAGGAGGGCTGAACACTGAAGCTTTCTTT. It is translated as CASSERGVGGLNTEAFF.

The chain combines TRBV7-9 with TRBJ1-2; D is unclear. The length of the CDR3 is 15 residues. Germline V lookup: CDR1 SEHNR, CDR2 FQNEAQ (reference sequence). V was trimmed by 4 bases and J by 5 bases, leaving 17 bases between them. CDR3: CASSSPLLVLYGYTF. The CDR3 DNA reads as TGTGCCAGCAGCTCCCCGCTCCTGGTCTTGTATGGCTACACCTTC.

In the case of this clone: At the DNA level, this CDR3 is encoded by other sequences in the same sample as well. The gene calls are TRBV7-2 and TRBJ2-3; possible D gene TRBD2, 6 bases. This CDR3 comprises 14 residues. Germline V gene lookup returns CDR1 SGHTA and CDR2 FQGNSA. The germline V and J ends were trimmed by 0 bases and 6 bases, with 10 bases remaining between them. This chain's CDR3 is CASSLAGGTDTQYF. CDR3 bases: TGTGCCAGCAGCTTAGCCGGCGGGACCGATACGCAGTATTTT.